This T cell receptor beta chain was observed in a study of T cells after yellow fever vaccination (dated by TCRdb to 2018 to 2020). For the wider study: The SMART-Seq v4 Ultra Low Input RNA kit was used to prepare libraries from fractions with low cell numbers. The cohort comprised two healthy male donors, one aged 18 to 30 and one aged 30 to 40 years. Bulk PBMC replicates and cell subsets were isolated from blood drawn at multiple timepoints before and after both primary and secondary immunization. Bulk TCR alpha and beta repertoires were sequenced longitudinally to track T-cell clones before and after primary and booster YFV17D yellow fever vaccination.

TCR cDNA was synthesized by 5'RACE template switching, through which a universal primer site and unique molecular identifiers were introduced. Priming for cDNA synthesis came from both the TCR alpha and TCR beta constant segments. Two PCR steps were used to amplify libraries, with sample barcodes and sequencing adapters being added in the second step. Sequencing of the libraries was done on either Illumina HiSeq 2500 (2x100 bp) or NovaSeq (2x150 bp). Regarding the original processing steps: Reads were demultiplexed and collapsed into UMI consensus sequences with MIGEC, and V(D)J alignment was performed with MiXCR. Clonotypes responding to the vaccine were identified with edgeR on replicate PBMC samples, with the criteria of FDR below 0.01 and a log2 fold change above 5 up to day 15. CD4 or CD8 identity was assigned to each bulk clonotype according to whether the clonotype was present at higher abundance in the sequenced CD4 repertoire or the sequenced CD8 repertoire. Using fastp trimming at Q25 and MiXCR clonotype assembly, TCRdb reanalyzed the public sequencing data and kept in-frame beta chains. CDR3 protein sequences are deduplicated, and each keeps its most common genes and DNA. Here the V and J calls rest on TCRdb's processing, not on the authors' analysis. Counted in this sample were 100,000 to 150,000 distinct CDR3 sequences; about 7% of them appeared once. The top ten hold roughly 2.5% of the sample.

Summary of the overall study and its limitations: A small share of clonotypes occurred in both CD4 and CD8 compartments, likely arising from convergent recombination. Computational filtering was required because FACS-sorted repertoires could contain abundant contaminating clonotypes from the bulk population. Compared with the primary T-cell response, the secondary T-cell response was faster but weaker, reaching its peak on day 5 rather than on day 15. Most clones expanded after primary vaccination (roughly 96% of CD4 and 80% to 90% of CD8) were re-detected after the booster, suggesting that broad memory maintenance occurred. Because the study included only a couple of donors, the extent to which the findings can be generalized is limited.

This clonotype was recorded at least ten times. Its antigen specificity is not known. Per-base qualities were not stored, and no clone one base away is much larger. V lost 6 bases and J lost 0 bases; the stretch between them is 9 bases long. The CDR3 has 15 amino acids, counting the end cysteine and phenylalanine. The CDR3 DNA has 45 bases and is translated from base 1. For CDR1 and CDR2, the germline V gene lists MNHNS and SASEGT. Sample treatment or condition, as interpreted from the label and publication: live attenuated yellow fever vaccine strain. A standard Ficoll-Paque protocol was used to isolate PBMCs from peripheral blood. Dynabeads CD4 and CD8 positive selection kits were used to isolate the CD4 and CD8 T-cell fractions. TriZol was used to extract RNA from bulk PBMCs, CD4 and CD8 fractions, and dextramer-positive and dextramer-negative fractions.

The TCR comes from a man between 18 and 29 years old who received the YFV17D yellow fever vaccine. Here the chain combines TRBV6-1 and TRBJ2-6, with the D gene not clear enough to name. The starting material was CD4+ T cells sorted from PBMCs, obtained approximately 11 days after the first yellow fever vaccination. The nucleotide sequence is TGTGCCAGCAGGCGACCAAACTCTGGGGCCAACGTCCTGACTTTC. It translates to CASRRPNSGANVLTF.